These 26 T cell receptor beta chains share one sample of origin, sequenced in a study of blood T cell repertoires in COVID-19. Some clones are missing from TCRdb's copy, which holds only in-frame ones; the method was immunoSEQ multiplex PCR. The table includes around 100,000 clones, approximately 85% detected once. Sequencing was carried out using peripheral blood. The receptors shown here come from a woman between 55 and 75 years old with COVID-19, enrolled during active disease.

The chain has TRBV19 and TRBJ1-1, with 7 bases that match TRBD1. Germline values: CDR1 LNHDA, CDR2 SQIVND (reference sequence). With V trimmed by 5 bases and J by 1 base, 4 bases remained unmatched. The CDR3 runs 14 residues. DNA for the CDR3: TGTGCCAGTAGTTTCCAGGGGGGGAACACTGAAGCTTTCTTT. This translates into CASSFQGGNTEAFF.

V usage is TRBV3-1 (or the pseudogene TRBV3-2) and J usage is TRBJ2-5; tentative D call: TRBD2 (8 bases). Germline-derived CDR1 and CDR2 are LGHDT and YNNKEL (reference sequence). Trimming stripped 4 bases from V and 5 bases from J, with 14 bases between. The CDR3 is 14 amino acids. CDR3 DNA: TGTGCCAGCAGCCGACAGGGCGGGGGGGAGACCCAGTACTTC. It codes for CASSRQGGGETQYF.

This clone occurred a few times. J is TRBJ1-5 and V is TRBV24-1; D unclear. CDR3 size: 12 residues. Germline V gene sequence: CDR1 KGHDR, CDR2 SFDVKD. Trimming cost V 5 bases and J 5 bases, with 6 bases left between them. Written as DNA, the CDR3 is TGTGCCACCAGTGGAGGTTATCAGCCCCAGCATTTT. Translated, it gives CATSGGYQPQHF.

The V gene is TRBV7-9, the J gene TRBJ1-2; no clear D gene. This CDR3 is 14 amino acids long. V dropped 4 bases and J dropped 8 bases, with 17 bases sitting between them. Germline V gene lookup returns CDR1 SEHNR and CDR2 FQNEAQ (reference sequence). The CDR3 here is CASSSFGGSSGYTF. CDR3 bases: TGTGCCAGCAGCTCATTCGGCGGGTCGTCCGGCTACACCTTC. Variable domain in full (rest from reference TRBV7-9 and TRBJ1-2): DTGVSQNPRHKITKRGQNVTFRCDPISEHNRLYWYRQTLGQGPEFLTYFQNEAQLEKSRLLSDRFSAERPKGSFSTLEIQRTEQGDSAMYLCASSSFGGSSGYTFGSGTRLTVV.

This chain connects TRBV25-1 to TRBJ2-5; the D gene is possibly TRBD1 (5 bases). The CDR3 sequence is 15 residues long. The V end lost 0 bases, the J end lost 4 bases, and 12 bases lay between the germline ends. Germline V gene lookup returns CDR1 MGHDK and CDR2 SYGVNS. The DNA of the CDR3 is TGTGCCAGCAGTGAATATAGCAGGGTAGGAGAGACCCAGTACTTC. It yields the protein CASSEYSRVGETQYF.

V gene TRBV7-8 combines with J gene TRBJ2-2, with a tentative D call TRBD1 (5 bases). Trimming removed 1 base at V and 6 bases at J, with 9 bases between. From germline, CDR1 is SGHVS and CDR2 FQNEAQ. CDR3 length equals 14 residues. For the CDR3, the DNA is TGTGCCAGCAGCTTAGGACAGCTTGCCGGGGAGCTGTTTTTT. It translates to CASSLGQLAGELFF.

For this clone: The junction departs from the called germline gene at one end, perhaps through a read error. The CDR3 loop reads CAGSRAGDRVYEQYF. In nucleotides, the CDR3 is TGTGCCGGCAGCCGGGCCGGGGACAGGGTCTACGAGCAGTACTTC. This chain connects TRBV7-3 to TRBJ2-7; 9 nucleotides align to TRBD1. The germline gives CDR1 SGHTA, CDR2 FQGTGA. The CDR3 loop spans 15 amino acids.

V and J are TRBV24-1 and TRBJ2-1; TRBD1 matches 8 bases. Trimming cost V 0 bases and J 8 bases; bases outside gene matches: 8. The CDR3 runs 16 residues. CDR1 and CDR2 from the germline V gene are KGHDR and SFDVKD. CDR3 sequence reads: CATSDLRQGTRDEQFF. CDR3 in DNA: TGTGCCACCAGTGATTTGAGACAGGGGACACGGGATGAGCAGTTCTTC.

This clone appeared a few times. V usage is TRBV7-8 and J usage is TRBJ1-2; 8 bases fit TRBD1. With V trimmed by 4 bases and J by 3 bases, 7 bases remained unmatched. Germline assignment: CDR1 SGHVS and CDR2 FQNEAQ. The CDR3 runs 15 residues. Here the CDR3 DNA reads TGTGCCAGCAGCTCACGGACAGGGAGGGACTATGGCTACACCTTC. It yields the protein CASSSRTGRDYGYTF. Using reference TRBV7-8 and TRBJ1-2 for the parts outside the CDR3, the full variable domain is GAGVSQSPRYKVAKRGQDVALRCDPISGHVSLFWYQQALGQGPEFLTYFQNEAQLDKSGLPSDRFFAERPEGSVSTLKIQRTQQEDSAVYLCASSSRTGRDYGYTFGSGTRLTVV.

The chain uses TRBV15 and TRBJ1-3; 10 positions agree with TRBD1. The CDR3 is 15 residues long. The V and J ends lost 4 bases and 4 bases, in that order; junction bases with no gene match: 4. CDR1 is LNHNV, CDR2 YYDKDF, per germline (reference sequence). This CDR3 reads CATSKGQGLGNTIYF. Written as DNA, the CDR3 is TGTGCCACCAGCAAGGGACAGGGGTTAGGAAACACCATATATTTT.

The chain carries TRBV5-4 and TRBJ1-3, with D hard to call. From germline, CDR1 is SGHNT and CDR2 YYREEE (reference sequence). Trimming stripped 0 bases from V and 0 bases from J, with 7 bases between. The CDR3 loop spans 15 amino acids. The CDR3 protein is CASSLGASSGNTIYF. The CDR3 nucleotides are TGTGCCAGCAGCTTGGGAGCGTCCTCTGGAAACACCATATATTTT.

The chain couples TRBV11-2 to TRBJ2-1; D might be TRBD2 (6 bases). Germline-derived CDR1 and CDR2 are SGHAT and FQNNGV. V lost 5 bases to trimming and J lost 4 bases, with 15 bases between them. CDR3 length: 15 residues. CDR3 in amino acids: CASSKTGVLYNEQFF. CDR3 DNA: TGTGCCAGCAGCAAGACGGGGGTCTTATACAATGAGCAGTTCTTC.

This chain links TRBV19 with TRBJ2-2; no firm D call. The germline V and J ends were trimmed by 6 bases and 0 bases, with 8 bases remaining between them. The CDR3 is 14 residues long. CDR1 is LNHDA and CDR2 is SQIVND in the germline V gene (reference sequence). The CDR3 coding sequence is TGTGCCAGTAGAGACTCAGCGAACACCGGGGAGCTGTTTTTT. Amino acid sequence: CASRDSANTGELFF.

This chain uses TRBV5-6 with TRBJ2-1, with a possible D match to TRBD2 (6 bases). The V gene lost 4 bases and the J gene lost 9 bases, with 14 bases spanning the gap. Germline CDR1 and CDR2: SGHDT and YYEEEE. This CDR3 contains 13 residues. Here the CDR3 reads CASSGAGGGEQFF. DNA of the CDR3: TGTGCCAGCAGCGGTGCCGGGGGAGGTGAGCAGTTCTTC.

The chain has TRBV19 and TRBJ1-5, with TRBD1 identical over 7 bases. V gave up 6 bases and J gave up 0 bases; unmatched junction bases: 8. CDR3 length equals 16 residues. Germline assignment: CDR1 LNHDA and CDR2 SQIVND (reference sequence). CDR3: CASSRGTDNSNQPQHF. CDR3 nucleotides: TGTGCCAGTAGCCGGGGGACAGATAATAGCAATCAGCCCCAGCATTTT.

Concerning this clone: No conserved phenylalanine or tryptophan is present at the end of the CDR3, so a read error is the likely explanation. It is unclear where the CDR3 begins or ends on the DNA, so no DNA is shown, and the CDR3 is as TCRdb lists it. This chain links TRBV19 with TRBJ1-2. The CDR3 has 11 amino acids, counting both end residues. CDR1 is LNHDA, CDR2 SQIVND, per germline (reference sequence). The CDR3 sequence is CASSIGRGQAD.

The CDR3 loop is CASSELGTLTGYTF. In DNA form, the CDR3 reads TGTGCCAGCAGTGAATTGGGCACGCTGACCGGCTACACCTTC. The V call is TRBV25-1, the J call TRBJ1-2; no reliable D call. CDR1 MGHDK and CDR2 SYGVNS come from the germline V gene. This CDR3 is 14 amino acids long. The V end was cut by 1 base, the J end by 8 bases, with 14 bases between.

The CDR3 loop reads CASITGAGAEAFF. In DNA form, the CDR3 reads TGTGCCAGCATTACAGGGGCAGGAGCTGAAGCTTTCTTT. The chain has TRBV2 and TRBJ1-1; 7 bases align to TRBD1. This CDR3 is built from 13 residues. V shed 7 bases, J shed 6 bases, and the junction held 8 bases outside the gene matches. Germline V lookup: CDR1 SNHLY, CDR2 FYNNEI.

V usage is TRBV4-3 and J usage is TRBJ1-4; 7 nucleotides agree with TRBD1. V lost 0 bases and J lost 0; bases outside the gene matches: 10. The germline gives CDR1 LGHNA, CDR2 YSLEER. The CDR3 has 19 residues. This CDR3 is CASSQERVQGTSTNEKLFF. In DNA, the CDR3 is TGCGCCAGCAGCCAAGAAAGGGTACAGGGGACCTCAACTAATGAAAAACTGTTTTTT.

The rearrangement joins TRBV6-4 to TRBJ1-6, with 10 bases lining up with TRBD1. The V gene's germline CDR1 is MRHNA and CDR2 SNTAGT. CDR3 length: 15 residues. J gave up 10 bases and V 2 bases, and 5 bases lay outside the gene matches. The CDR3 DNA is TGTGCCAGCAGTGACCAAGGACAGGGGGAATCACCCCTCCACTTT. This gives the protein CASSDQGQGESPLHF.

The genes are TRBV5-1 and TRBJ2-1, with TRBD1 as a possible D gene (6 bases). V was clipped by 4 bases and J by 2 bases, with 16 bases between them. CDR3 length equals 16 residues. Germline V lookup: CDR1 SGHRS, CDR2 YFSETQ. CDR3 protein: CASSNRDQGPYNEQFF. In DNA, the CDR3 is TGCGCCAGCAGCAACCGGGACCAGGGGCCCTACAATGAGCAGTTCTTC.

The V gene is TRBV6-1, the J gene TRBJ1-4; possibly TRBD1 for D (5 bases). Trimming pared 2 bases from V and 2 bases from J, leaving 15 bases between. The germline V gene encodes CDR1 MNHNS and CDR2 SASEGT. The CDR3 totals 17 residues. The CDR3 sequence is CASSEFGRGATNEKLFF. The CDR3 DNA reads as TGTGCCAGCAGTGAATTCGGGAGAGGGGCCACTAATGAAAAACTGTTTTTT.

The chain uses TRBV5-4 and TRBJ1-4, with D possibly being TRBD1 (6 bases). The CDR3 contains 15 residues. Germline values: CDR1 SGHNT, CDR2 YYREEE (reference sequence). Trimming removed 2 bases at V and 8 bases at J, with 16 bases between. The CDR3 loop reads CASSLPQGGREKLFF. CDR3 bases: TGTGCCAGCAGCTTACCACAGGGTGGAAGAGAAAAACTGTTTTTT.

The rearrangement joins TRBV6-6 to TRBJ1-1; D ambiguous. The germline V gene has CDR1 MNHNY and CDR2 SVGAGI (reference sequence). V shed 6 bases and J shed 0 bases, with 8 bases lying between them. The length of the CDR3 is 13 residues. As DNA, the CDR3 is TGTGCCAGCAGCCGAACAGTGAACACTGAAGCTTTCTTT. The encoded protein is CASSRTVNTEAFF.

J is TRBJ1-4 and V is TRBV5-1, with a tentative D call TRBD1 (6 bases). The germline CDR1 and CDR2 sequences are SGHRS and YFSETQ. The CDR3 totals 14 residues. Trimming left V 6 bases short and J 3 bases short, with 12 bases between. The CDR3 reads CASKGNRANEKLFF. The CDR3 nucleotides are TGCGCCAGCAAAGGGAACAGGGCTAATGAAAAACTGTTTTTT.

This clone has just one count. This chain uses TRBV15 with TRBJ2-5; 7 positions match TRBD1. V dropped 3 bases and J dropped 0; count of bases not matched to a gene: 7. CDR3 length equals 16 residues. Germline CDR1 and CDR2: LNHNV and YYDKDF (reference sequence). The CDR3 loop is CATSSRDRLYQETQYF. The CDR3 DNA reads as TGTGCCACCAGCAGTCGGGACAGATTGTACCAAGAGACCCAGTACTTC.